This T cell receptor (beta chain) emerged from a study of T cells in Graves' hyperthyroidism and ophthalmopathy. A word on this clonotype: This could be a read error, since a much larger clone is one nucleotide away.

RNA transcripts gave rise to amplified TCR beta CDR3 regions. A first-round RT-PCR of the TCR CDR3 used the HTBI primer set. Using its own MiXCR run on the multiplex PCR reads, TCRdb lists one record per CDR3 protein. The table records hundreds of thousands of distinct CDR3 sequences, roughly 13% of them present only once. V was clipped by 6 bases and J by 8 bases, with 8 bases between them. The CDR3 spans 11 residues. Germline CDR1 reads MNHEY; CDR2 reads SMNVEV (reference sequence). The chain employs TRBV27 and TRBJ2-1; no clear D. Material: blood. The clonotype comes from a middle-aged woman with Graves' ophthalmopathy. CDR3 amino acids: CASRGIYEQFF. In nucleotides, the CDR3 is TGTGCCAGCAGGGGTATCTATGAGCAGTTCTTC.